This record covers a single T cell receptor beta chain. CDR3 size: 15 residues. Germline V gene sequence: CDR1 SNHLY, CDR2 FYNNEI. V lost 4 bases and J 6 bases, leaving 18 bases between the germline ends. This entry belongs to a study of blood T cell repertoires in COVID-19. As originally analysed: Reference gene primers were amplified, and this amplification served to estimate nucleated cell counts. The assay was immunoSEQ multiplex PCR, and TCRdb's table has in-frame clones only and misses some. D and trimming were read from the DNA, whereas the V and J calls and clone size are those reported in that table. The sample holds 50,000 to 75,000 clones, approximately 92% seen once.

Material for sequencing was peripheral blood. V usage is TRBV2 and J usage is TRBJ1-2; TRBD1 is a possible D gene (5 bases). The receptor was derived from a man aged 50 to 59 with active COVID-19. The CDR3 DNA is TGTGCCAGCAGTGTAGAGCCGGGGGGGATGAATGGCTACACCTTC. It codes for CASSVEPGGMNGYTF.